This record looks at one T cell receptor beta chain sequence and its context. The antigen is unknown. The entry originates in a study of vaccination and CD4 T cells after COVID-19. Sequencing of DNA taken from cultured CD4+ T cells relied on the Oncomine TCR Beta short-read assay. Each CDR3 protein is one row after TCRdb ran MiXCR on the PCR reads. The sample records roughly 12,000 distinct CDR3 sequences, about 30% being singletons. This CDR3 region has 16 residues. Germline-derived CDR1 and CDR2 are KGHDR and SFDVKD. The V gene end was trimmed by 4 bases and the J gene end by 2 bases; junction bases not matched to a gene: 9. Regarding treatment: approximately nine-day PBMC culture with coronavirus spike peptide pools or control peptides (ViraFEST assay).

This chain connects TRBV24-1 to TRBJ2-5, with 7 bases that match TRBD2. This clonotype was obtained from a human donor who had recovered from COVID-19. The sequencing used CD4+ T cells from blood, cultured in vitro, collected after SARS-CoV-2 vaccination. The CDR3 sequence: CATSDSQAGTQETQYF. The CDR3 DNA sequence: TGTGCCACCAGTGACTCTCAAGCGGGAACGCAAGAGACCCAGTACTTC.